This entry lists 29 T cell receptor beta chains sequenced from one sample in a study of PD-L1 blockade in urothelial cancer. Time point indicated: peripheral blood 6 weeks after treatment start. Profiled with immunoSEQ multiplex PCR; TCRdb holds only in-frame clones, not every one. The sample yields around 100,000 clones, 85% to 95% seen once. Sequenced material: PBMCs, taken around atezolizumab (anti-PD-L1) treatment. Receptors were obtained from a man in his sixties with urothelial cancer.

V is TRBV18 and J is TRBJ2-5, with TRBD2 identical over 8 bases. The CDR3 sequence is 17 residues long. V trimming: 1 base; J trimming: 5 bases; junction bases outside the gene matches: 12. Germline-derived CDR1 and CDR2 are KGHSH and LQKENI. The CDR3 region is CASSPRIIGGGSETQYF. The CDR3 bases are TGTGCCAGCTCACCACGGATCATCGGGGGGGGGAGTGAGACCCAGTACTTC.

J is TRBJ2-1 and V is TRBV2, with TRBD1 matching 8 bases. Germline V CDR1 and CDR2: SNHLY, FYNNEI. The junction had 4 bases not matched to a gene; V was cut back by 4 bases and J by 5 bases. This CDR3 has 14 amino acids. CDR3 loop: CASSADRDHNEQFF. The CDR3 coding sequence is TGTGCCAGCAGTGCGGACAGGGACCACAATGAGCAGTTCTTC.

The V gene is TRBV28, the J gene TRBJ1-5, with D unresolved. Germline-derived CDR1 and CDR2 are MDHEN and SYDVKM. This CDR3 has 12 amino acids. Trimming pared 5 bases from V and 3 bases from J, leaving 5 bases between. CDR3 amino acids: CASSSFNQPQHF. CDR3 nucleotide sequence: TGTGCCAGCAGTAGCTTCAATCAGCCCCAGCATTTT.

The chain is built from TRBV5-1 and TRBJ2-1; the match to TRBD2 covers 10 bases. With 1 base clipped from V and 8 bases from J, the junction kept 9 bases outside the gene matches. Germline V CDR1 and CDR2: SGHRS, YFSETQ. The CDR3 consists of 16 residues. The chain's CDR3 is CASSLRASGRVDEQFF. The CDR3 region has the DNA TGCGCCAGCAGCTTGAGGGCGAGCGGGAGGGTCGATGAGCAGTTCTTC.

In this sample, this clone turned up once. The chain employs TRBV4-1 and TRBJ2-2, with a weak D call TRBD2 (5 bases). This CDR3 is built from 14 residues. The germline V gene encodes CDR1 MGHRA and CDR2 YSYEKL. V shed 2 bases and J shed 5 bases, with 9 bases lying between them. The CDR3 DNA reads TGCGCCAGCAGCCAACTTCCGGGGACCGGGGAGCTGTTTTTT. Translation gives CASSQLPGTGELFF.

V usage is TRBV19 and J usage is TRBJ2-4; D call uncertain. There are 16 residues in the CDR3. V was clipped by 4 bases and J by 1 base, with 14 bases between them. Per the germline V gene, CDR1 is LNHDA and CDR2 is SQIVND (reference sequence). CDR3 in DNA: TGTGCCAGTAGTACTATCACGTTGTTGGCCAAAAACATTCAGTACTTC. Protein product: CASSTITLLAKNIQYF.

The rearrangement links TRBV7-8 to TRBJ2-7; possibly TRBD1 for D (6 bases). The CDR3 extends over 16 amino acids. Germline V lookup: CDR1 SGHVS, CDR2 FQNEAQ. Trimming removed 1 base at V and 5 bases at J, with 18 bases between. CDR3 nucleotides: TGTGCCAGCAGCTTAGAACTACAGGGTATTAGGGACGAGCAGTACTTC. Amino acid sequence: CASSLELQGIRDEQYF.

This clone was seen just once. The chain uses TRBV7-2 and TRBJ2-5; TRBD1 is a possible D gene (5 bases). Trimming shortened V by 3 bases and J by 0 bases, and 8 bases separated the two germline ends. The germline V gene encodes CDR1 SGHTA and CDR2 FQGNSA. CDR3 length: 14 amino acids. CDR3 in amino acids: CASSLGLYQETQYF. The CDR3 coding sequence is TGTGCCAGCAGCTTGGGGCTGTACCAAGAGACCCAGTACTTC. Using reference TRBV7-2 and TRBJ2-5 for the parts outside the CDR3, the full variable domain is GAGVSQSPSNKVTEKGKDVELRCDPISGHTALYWYRQSLGQGLEFLIYFQGNSAPDKSGLPSDRFSAERTGGSVSTLTIQRTQQEDSAVYLCASSLGLYQETQYFGPGTRLLVL.

This chain's CDR3 is CASSPGGYSNQPQHF. The CDR3 nucleotides read TGTGCCAGTAGTCCCGGGGGGTATAGCAATCAGCCCCAGCATTTT. The chain links TRBV19 to TRBJ1-5; TRBD1 is a possible D gene (5 bases). CDR1 LNHDA and CDR2 SQIVND come from the germline V gene (reference sequence). This CDR3 contains 15 residues. Trimming left V 5 bases short and J 0 bases short, with 11 bases between.

This rearrangement joins TRBV7-3 to TRBJ2-7; 7 nucleotides match TRBD1. The CDR3 is 15 residues long. Germline lookup yields CDR1 SGHTA and CDR2 FQGTGA. V shed 1 base and J 3 bases; nucleotides not matched to a gene: 6. CDR3 sequence reads: CASSLNPRDSYEQYF. The CDR3 DNA is TGTGCCAGCAGCTTAAACCCCCGGGACAGCTACGAGCAGTACTTC.

The chain combines TRBV28 with TRBJ2-2; TRBD2 agrees at 11 bases. Germline assignment: CDR1 MDHEN and CDR2 SYDVKM. The trim removed 2 bases at V and 6 bases at J, leaving 5 bases unmatched. This CDR3 contains 16 residues. In nucleotides, the CDR3 is TGTGCCAGCAGTTTACTTCTAGCGGGAGGTTCCGGGGAGCTGTTTTTT. Its translation: CASSLLLAGGSGELFF. The whole variable domain, remainder taken from reference TRBV28 and TRBJ2-2, is DVKVTQSSRYLVKRTGEKVFLECVQDMDHENMFWYRQDPGLGLRLIYFSYDVKMKEKGDIPEGYSVSREKKERFSLILESASTNQTSMYLCASSLLLAGGSGELFFGEGSRLTVL.

This clone has just one count. The chain links TRBV7-6 to TRBJ1-1; 8 bases are shared with TRBD1. Germline CDR1 reads SGHVS; CDR2 reads FNYEAQ. The CDR3 contains 15 residues. The V gene end was trimmed by 1 base and the J gene end by 4 bases; junction bases not matched to a gene: 5. The CDR3 reads CASSLEDRASTEAFF. The CDR3 DNA reads as TGTGCCAGCAGCTTAGAGGACAGGGCGAGCACTGAAGCTTTCTTT.

This chain uses TRBV7-9 with TRBJ2-3; D is uncertain. The CDR3 contains 15 residues. V lost 1 base, J lost 4 bases, and 12 bases lay in between. Germline V gives CDR1 SEHNR, CDR2 FQNEAQ (reference sequence). The CDR3 DNA is TGTGCCAGCAGCTTAGGTGTAACCGGTCCAGATACGCAGTATTTT. Encoded protein: CASSLGVTGPDTQYF.

The sample holds a few counts of this clone. The chain employs TRBV19 and TRBJ1-1; maybe TRBD1 (5 bases). Germline CDR1 and CDR2: LNHDA and SQIVND (reference sequence). Deletions cut 3 bases from V and 4 bases from J, with 15 bases between. The CDR3 is 15 amino acids. CDR3 sequence reads: CASSMGLSRGTEAFF. The DNA of the CDR3 is TGTGCCAGTAGTATGGGACTCTCCCGGGGCACTGAAGCTTTCTTT.

CDR3 in DNA: TGTGCCAGTAGTAGTGGGGCGGACAGGGGGCGTCAGCCCCAGCATTTT. This gives the protein CASSSGADRGRQPQHF. The rearrangement uses TRBV19 and TRBJ1-5; 11 bases match TRBD1. The germline CDR1 and CDR2 sequences are LNHDA and SQIVND (reference sequence). This CDR3 spans 16 amino acids. V lost 4 bases, J lost 6 bases, and 8 bases stayed unmatched.

The CDR3 DNA is TGTGCCAGCAGCTTAAGAGCGTGGAATGAGCAGTTCTTC. Translation gives CASSLRAWNEQFF. The chain joins TRBV7-3 to TRBJ2-1; no clear D gene. Trimming cost V 1 base and J 7 bases, with 8 bases left between them. The germline CDR1 and CDR2 sequences are SGHTA and FQGTGA. The CDR3 contains 13 residues.

The genes are TRBV7-9 and TRBJ2-3, with unresolved D. The CDR3 runs to 15 residues. Trimming stripped 5 bases from V and 0 bases from J, with 12 bases between. Germline V CDR1 and CDR2: SEHNR, FQNEAQ (reference sequence). CDR3 in amino acids: CASSPRRVSTDTQYF. In DNA form, the CDR3 reads TGTGCCAGCAGCCCTCGCCGGGTTAGCACAGATACGCAGTATTTT.

This sequence joins TRBV7-9 and TRBJ1-4; D may be TRBD1 (6 bases). This CDR3 region has 15 residues. Trimming left V 5 bases short and J 6 bases short, with 16 bases between. Germline V lookup: CDR1 SEHNR, CDR2 FQNEAQ (reference sequence). The CDR3 DNA is TGTGCCAGCAGCCCATTGGAATACAGGGATGAAAAACTGTTTTTT. Translation: CASSPLEYRDEKLFF.

The chain joins TRBV7-2 to TRBJ2-7; 7 positions agree with TRBD2. The CDR3 loop spans 14 amino acids. V shed 5 bases and J 2 bases; nucleotides not matched to a gene: 6. The germline CDR1 and CDR2 sequences are SGHTA and FQGNSA. The CDR3 nucleotides are TGTGCCAGCAGCGAGACCGGGACTACCTACGAGCAGTACTTC. It translates to CASSETGTTYEQYF.

The rearrangement joins TRBV28 to TRBJ2-7; D call uncertain. The CDR3 consists of 13 residues. V lost 7 bases to trimming and J lost 2 bases, with 12 bases between them. Germline V CDR1 and CDR2: MDHEN, SYDVKM. CDR3 DNA: TGTGCCAGCACCCCCCCGGGTACCTACGAGCAGTACTTC. Residues: CASTPPGTYEQYF.

V is TRBV6-6 and J is TRBJ1-5; D not resolved. V gave up 6 bases and J gave up 1 base, with 13 bases separating them. The CDR3 has 15 residues. Germline CDR1 and CDR2: MNHNY and SVGAGI (reference sequence). CDR3 DNA sequence: TGTGCCAGCAGAACAGTGGGAGTCAGCAATCAGCCCCAGCATTTT. It is translated as CASRTVGVSNQPQHF.

The chain couples TRBV14 to TRBJ1-5; the D gene is possibly TRBD1 (5 bases). CDR1 SGHDN and CDR2 FVKESK come from the germline V gene. The CDR3 has 14 amino acids. Trimming took 6 bases from V and 1 from J, leaving 10 bases between them. The CDR3 region has the DNA TGTGCCAGCAGTCCCGACAGCAGCAATCAGCCCCAGCATTTT. Residues: CASSPDSSNQPQHF.

The CDR3 sequence is CASSVGGREGEKLFF. The CDR3 DNA reads as TGTGCCAGCAGCGTAGGTGGCAGGGAGGGTGAAAAACTGTTTTTT. The chain links TRBV9 to TRBJ1-4, with a possible D match to TRBD1 (5 bases). V shed 0 bases and J shed 7 bases, with 13 bases lying between them. The CDR3 totals 15 residues. Germline loops: CDR1 SGDLS, CDR2 YYNGEE.

J is TRBJ2-7 and V is TRBV28; 7 bases line up with TRBD1. The germline V gene has CDR1 MDHEN and CDR2 SYDVKM. The V gene end was trimmed by 6 bases and the J gene end by 2 bases; junction bases not matched to a gene: 4. The CDR3 has 13 residues. As DNA, the CDR3 is TGTGCCAGCAGGACCGGGACAGCCTACGAGCAGTACTTC. It codes for CASRTGTAYEQYF.

The chain links TRBV4-2 to TRBJ2-3, with TRBD2 identical over 9 bases. This CDR3 spans 17 amino acids. CDR1 is LGHNA, CDR2 YNFKEQ, per germline. Unmatched junction bases numbered 8, after V lost 0 bases and J lost 4 bases. CDR3 residues: CASSQDPRGGPADTQYF. CDR3 coding DNA: TGTGCCAGCAGCCAAGATCCGCGGGGGGGGCCCGCAGATACGCAGTATTTT.

V usage is TRBV6-5 and J usage is TRBJ2-1; D not certain. This CDR3 is built from 16 residues. Per germline, CDR1 MNHEY and CDR2 SVGAGI. V shed 2 bases and J shed 7 bases, with 18 bases lying between them. The CDR3 coding sequence is TGTGCCAGCAGTTACCCTGGCGGCAGCCAACTTAATGAGCAGTTCTTC. Its translation is CASSYPGGSQLNEQFF.

The chain is built from TRBV10-3 and TRBJ1-1; 9 bases are a match to TRBD1. Trimming took 4 bases from V and 4 from J; bases not matched to a gene: 4. The germline V gene has CDR1 ENHRY and CDR2 SYGVKD. This CDR3 region has 14 residues. CDR3 protein: CAISGDRAITEAFF. CDR3 coding DNA: TGTGCCATCAGTGGGGACAGGGCGATCACTGAAGCTTTCTTT.

The genes are TRBV7-2 and TRBJ1-5; D uncertain. Germline V CDR1 and CDR2: SGHTA, FQGNSA. V dropped 5 bases and J dropped 0 bases, with 14 bases sitting between them. This CDR3 has 16 residues. CDR3 DNA: TGTGCCAGCAGCCCTCAGTCGGGTTATAGCAATCAGCCCCAGCATTTT. It encodes CASSPQSGYSNQPQHF.

V is TRBV28 and J is TRBJ2-7; D is possibly TRBD2 (5 bases). This CDR3 has 14 amino acids. Germline CDR1 is MDHEN and CDR2 is SYDVKM. V was pared by 3 bases and J by 9 bases, with 18 bases between. In nucleotides, the CDR3 is TGTGCCAGCAGTTTTAAAGGGCCAGCCCGGGGGCAGTACTTC. Protein: CASSFKGPARGQYF. Using reference TRBV28 and TRBJ2-7 for the parts outside the CDR3, the full variable domain is DVKVTQSSRYLVKRTGEKVFLECVQDMDHENMFWYRQDPGLGLRLIYFSYDVKMKEKGDIPEGYSVSREKKERFSLILESASTNQTSMYLCASSFKGPARGQYFGPGTRLTVT.